Listed here are 18 T cell receptor beta chains from one sample, sequenced in a study of blood T cells in healthy people across ages. Primers used in a second PCR of about 7 to 12 cycles were a sample-barcoded 5' primer and a J-beta primer mix. TCRdb passed the 5' RACE reads through MiXCR, listing each CDR3 protein once. The sample lists roughly 1.9 million distinct CDR3 sequences; roughly 43% were seen once. Sequencing was done on a sample of blood. These receptors originate from a human donor in good health.

This clonotype was seen a handful of times. The V gene is TRBV6-2 or TRBV6-3, the J gene TRBJ2-7; either TRBD1 or TRBD2 may fit D (5 bases each). V lost 10 bases to trimming and J lost 2 bases, with 18 bases between them. The CDR3 has 14 amino acids. Per the germline V gene, CDR1 is MNHEY and CDR2 is SVGEGT. CDR3 residues: CATCEIGTTYEQYF. The CDR3 coding sequence is TGTGCCACCTGCGAAATAGGGACCACCTACGAGCAGTACTTC.

Comments on this clonotype: This CDR3 is missing its conserved last phenylalanine or tryptophan, likely due to a read error. The chain uses TRBV6-2 or TRBV6-3 and TRBJ2-3; D could derive from TRBD1 or TRBD2 (5 bases each). The V end lost 0 bases, the J end lost 1 base, and 5 bases lay between the germline ends. Per the germline V gene, CDR1 is MNHEY and CDR2 is SVGEGT. The CDR3 covers 14 residues. The CDR3 sequence: CASSYSGGTDTQYL. For the CDR3, the DNA is TGTGCCAGCAGTTACTCGGGGGGCACAGATACGCAGTATTTG.

J is TRBJ2-3 and V is TRBV6-6; 12 positions agree with TRBD2. CDR1 and CDR2 (germline): MNHNY, SVGAGI (reference sequence). The CDR3 loop spans 14 amino acids. The ends lost 10 bases at V and 3 bases at J; junction bases unmatched: 5. The CDR3 sequence is CATGTSGLTDTQYF. The DNA of the CDR3 is TGTGCCACCGGGACTAGCGGGTTGACAGATACGCAGTATTTT.

The gene calls are TRBV4-3 and TRBJ1-1; perhaps TRBD1 as D (5 bases). The germline CDR1 and CDR2 sequences are LGHNA and YSLEER. Trimming pared 1 base from V and 8 bases from J, leaving 14 bases between. This CDR3 has 14 residues. CDR3 amino acids: CASSQVATAREAFF. CDR3 bases: TGCGCCAGCAGCCAAGTTGCGACAGCAAGGGAAGCTTTCTTT.

This clonotype was detected ten times or more. The rearrangement uses TRBV2 and TRBJ1-4, with 9 bases lining up with TRBD1. This CDR3 is 13 amino acids long. CDR1 and CDR2 from the germline V gene are SNHLY and FYNNEI. The V gene end was trimmed by 6 bases and the J gene end by 6 bases; junction bases not matched to a gene: 2. CDR3 loop: CASSRDRDEKLFF. The CDR3, as DNA: TGTGCCAGCAGCCGGGACAGGGATGAAAAACTGTTTTTT.

The genes are TRBV2 and TRBJ2-1, with TRBD2 identical over 7 bases. Germline loops: CDR1 SNHLY, CDR2 FYNNEI. With V trimmed by 8 bases and J by 0 bases, 4 bases remained unmatched. CDR3 length equals 14 residues. The CDR3 sequence is CASQAGDSYNEQFF. The CDR3 DNA is TGTGCCAGCCAGGCGGGGGACTCCTACAATGAGCAGTTCTTC.

The table lists this clonotype with a few counts. The chain joins TRBV6-5 to TRBJ2-2; either TRBD1 or TRBD2 may supply D (6 bases each). The V gene lost 6 bases and the J gene lost 6 bases, with 17 bases spanning the gap. The CDR3 has 15 residues. CDR1 and CDR2 (germline): MNHEY, SVGAGI. The CDR3 DNA reads as TGTGCCAGCAGGAGGGACACCGGGGGCGCCGGGGAGCTGTTTTTT. Translating gives CASRRDTGGAGELFF.

This clonotype was counted many times. The chain employs TRBV20-1 and TRBJ2-7; D may be TRBD2 (6 bases). Germline values: CDR1 DFQATT, CDR2 SNEGSKA (reference sequence). There are 15 residues in the CDR3. Trimming pared 1 base from V and 6 bases from J, leaving 19 bases between. The CDR3: CSARVGGGISSEQYF. The DNA of the CDR3 is TGCAGTGCTAGAGTCGGTGGGGGGATCTCGAGCGAGCAGTACTTC.

This clonotype has just a few counts. The genes are TRBV11-2 and TRBJ2-6; 8 nucleotides align to TRBD1. CDR1 is SGHAT, CDR2 FQNNGV, per germline. The J segment lost 9 bases and the V segment lost 5 bases, leaving 6 bases of the junction unmatched. The CDR3 is 14 residues long. The CDR3 protein is CASSPSGTGNVLTF. The CDR3, as DNA: TGTGCCAGCAGCCCCTCCGGGACAGGCAACGTCCTGACTTTC.

This clonotype turned up a few times. The chain has TRBV5-1 and TRBJ2-7; tentatively, D is TRBD1 (5 bases). CDR3 length: 13 residues. Germline CDR1 is SGHRS and CDR2 is YFSETQ. The ends were cut back, 4 bases at V and 4 bases at J, with 12 bases in the middle. CDR3 amino acids: CASSRGLVYEQYF. In nucleotides, the CDR3 is TGCGCCAGCAGCAGGGGATTAGTTTACGAGCAGTACTTC.

As for this clonotype: Its ends do not fully match the called genes, so a read error is possible. The chain links TRBV5-5 to TRBJ2-3; D remains unclear. The CDR3 is made up of 13 amino acids. Per germline, CDR1 SGHKS and CDR2 YYEKEE (reference sequence). As DNA, the CDR3 is TGTGCCAGCAGCTCTGGCAGCACAGATGCGCAGTATTTT. Translating it yields CASSSGSTDAQYF.

This clonotype showed up just a few times. The CDR3 DNA reads as TGTGCCAGCAGTCTGGGACTAGCGGGGGGATTAACAGAGACCCAGTACTTC. Encoded protein: CASSLGLAGGLTETQYF. The chain employs TRBV2 and TRBJ2-5; TRBD2 matches 15 bases. The CDR3 sequence is 17 residues long. After removal of 5 bases from V and 4 bases from J, the junction contained 8 bases not matched to a gene. Germline V gene lookup returns CDR1 SNHLY and CDR2 FYNNEI.

The chain uses TRBV4-3 and TRBJ2-7; 12 bases line up with TRBD2. The CDR3 is 15 amino acids. V gave up 1 base and J gave up 3 bases; unmatched junction bases: 1. CDR1 is LGHNA, CDR2 YSLEER, per germline. In nucleotides, the CDR3 is TGCGCCAGCAGCCAAGGGACTAGCGGGATCTACGAGCAGTACTTC. It codes for CASSQGTSGIYEQYF.

The chain combines TRBV10-3 with TRBJ1-2, with 7 bases identical to TRBD1. The germline CDR1 and CDR2 sequences are ENHRY and SYGVKD. This CDR3 comprises 14 residues. The J segment lost 6 bases and the V segment lost 1 base, leaving 5 bases of the junction unmatched. The CDR3 coding sequence is TGTGCCATCAGTGAGTTCTCCGGGACAGATGGCTACACCTTC. Amino acid sequence: CAISEFSGTDGYTF.

This clonotype was observed a handful of times. The chain links TRBV6-2 or TRBV6-3 to TRBJ1-5; D might be TRBD1 (5 bases). Germline CDR1 and CDR2: MNHEY and SVGEGT. This CDR3 spans 14 amino acids. The germline V and J ends were trimmed by 6 bases and 1 base, with 10 bases remaining between them. CDR3 DNA: TGTGCCAGCAGAGTCCGGGACAGCAATCAGCCCCAGCATTTT. Protein product: CASRVRDSNQPQHF.

This clonotype has just a few counts. The rearrangement uses TRBV2 and TRBJ1-4, with D tentatively TRBD1 (5 bases). The CDR3 is 13 amino acids. Germline lookup yields CDR1 SNHLY and CDR2 FYNNEI. Trimming took off 7 bases at V and 13 bases at J, with 19 bases between the two ends. CDR3 in DNA: TGTGCCAGCACCTCCCTACTGGGGGGAGGACTGTTTTTT. This translates into CASTSLLGGGLFF.

A few counts support this clonotype. At one of its ends the junction is not consistent with the germline gene, which may arise from a read error. This rearrangement joins TRBV7-2 to TRBJ2-3; TRBD2 matches 8 bases. The length of the CDR3 is 15 residues. Per germline, CDR1 SGHTA and CDR2 FQGNSA. This chain's CDR3 is CAGSPQRGFTDTQYF. In DNA, the CDR3 is TGTGCCGGCAGCCCCCAGCGGGGGTTCACAGATACGCAGTATTTT. Variable domain in full (rest from reference TRBV7-2 and TRBJ2-3): GAGVSQSPSNKVTEKGKDVELRCDPISGHTALYWYRQSLGQGLEFLIYFQGNSAPDKSGLPSDRFSAERTGGSVSTLTIQRTQQEDSAVYLCAGSPQRGFTDTQYFGPGTRLTVL.

This clonotype has just a few counts. The DNA for the CDR3 is TGTGCCAGCAGCTCCGGCGGAGACAGCTTAAACTATGGCTACACCTTC. It is translated as CASSSGGDSLNYGYTF. V is TRBV7-2 and J is TRBJ1-2, with D possibly TRBD1 on 5 matching bases. The CDR3 contains 16 residues. Germline lookup yields CDR1 SGHTA and CDR2 FQGNSA. V shed 4 bases and J shed 2 bases, with 17 bases lying between them.